The sequence of this T cell receptor beta chain was determined in a study of blood T cell repertoires in COVID-19. As for the study in general: The origin of the acute and convalescent COVID-19 samples was the United States, Italy and Spain. T cells, B-cell-depleted T cells, or PBMCs provided the cDNA or gDNA that served as material.

Original methodology: Nucleated cell counts were estimated from reference gene primer amplification. Some clones are missing from TCRdb's copy, which holds only in-frame ones; the method was immunoSEQ multiplex PCR. V and J calls and clone size follow that table, whereas D and trimming were derived from the DNA. Among about 140,000 clones listed, about 85% were seen once. Germline CDR1 SGHTA, CDR2 FQGTGA. The V and J ends lost 3 bases and 4 bases respectively, with 10 bases between them. There are 15 residues in the CDR3. The sequenced sample was peripheral blood. The TCR was taken from a human donor in a cohort sampled during active COVID-19. The rearrangement links TRBV7-3 to TRBJ2-6; TRBD1 might be the D (5 bases). CDR3 in DNA: TGTGCCAGCAGCTTTCAGGGTACGGGGGCCAACGTCCTGACTTTC. It translates to CASSFQGTGANVLTF. Drawing the rest from reference TRBV7-3 and TRBJ2-6, the complete variable domain is GAGVSQTPSNKVTEKGKYVELRCDPISGHTALYWYRQSLGQGPEFLIYFQGTGAADDSGLPNDRFFAVRPEGSVSTLKIQRTERGDSAVYLCASSFQGTGANVLTFGAGSRLTVL.